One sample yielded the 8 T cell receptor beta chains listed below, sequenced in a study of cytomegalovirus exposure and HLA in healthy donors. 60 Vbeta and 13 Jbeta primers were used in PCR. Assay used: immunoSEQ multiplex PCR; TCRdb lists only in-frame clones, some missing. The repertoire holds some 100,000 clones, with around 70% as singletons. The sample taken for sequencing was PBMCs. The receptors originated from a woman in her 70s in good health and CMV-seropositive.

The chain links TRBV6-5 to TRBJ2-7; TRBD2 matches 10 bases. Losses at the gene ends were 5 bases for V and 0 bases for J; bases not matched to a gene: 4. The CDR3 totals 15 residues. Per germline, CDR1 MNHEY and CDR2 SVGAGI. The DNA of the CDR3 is TGTGCCAGCAGTACGACTAGCGGGCCCTCCTACGAGCAGTACTTC. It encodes CASSTTSGPSYEQYF.

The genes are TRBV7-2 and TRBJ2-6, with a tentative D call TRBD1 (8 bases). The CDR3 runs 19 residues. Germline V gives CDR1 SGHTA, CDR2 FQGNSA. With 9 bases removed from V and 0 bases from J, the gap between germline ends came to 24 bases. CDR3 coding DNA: TGTGCCAGAGCCACTACAGGGGGGGTATTAAGCTCTGGGGCCAACGTCCTGACTTTC. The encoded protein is CARATTGGVLSSGANVLTF.

The chain's CDR3 is CAWSALTVSYEQYF. CDR3 DNA sequence: TGTGCCTGGAGTGCCTTGACAGTCTCCTACGAGCAGTACTTC. The rearrangement links TRBV30 to TRBJ2-7; possible D gene TRBD1, 5 bases. V lost 1 base to trimming and J lost 0 bases, with 10 bases between them. The CDR3 loop spans 14 amino acids. The germline gives CDR1 GTSNPN, CDR2 SVGIG (reference sequence).

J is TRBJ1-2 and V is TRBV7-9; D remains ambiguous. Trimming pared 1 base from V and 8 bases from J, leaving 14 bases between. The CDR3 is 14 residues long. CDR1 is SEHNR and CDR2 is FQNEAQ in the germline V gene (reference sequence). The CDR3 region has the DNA TGTGCCAGCAGCTTAGAGGCGGCGGTCTGGGGCTACACCTTC. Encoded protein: CASSLEAAVWGYTF.

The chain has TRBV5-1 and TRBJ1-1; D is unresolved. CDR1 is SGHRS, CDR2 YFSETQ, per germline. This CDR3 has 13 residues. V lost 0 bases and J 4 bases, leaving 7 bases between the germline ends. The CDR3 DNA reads TGCGCCAGCAGCTTGGGTATCGGCACTGAAGCTTTCTTT. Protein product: CASSLGIGTEAFF.

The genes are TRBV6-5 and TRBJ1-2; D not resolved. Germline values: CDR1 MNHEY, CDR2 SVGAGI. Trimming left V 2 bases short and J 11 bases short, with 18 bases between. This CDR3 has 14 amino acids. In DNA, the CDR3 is TGTGCCAGCAGTTACGGGGAGGGTGCTTTGAGGTACACCTTC. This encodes CASSYGEGALRYTF.

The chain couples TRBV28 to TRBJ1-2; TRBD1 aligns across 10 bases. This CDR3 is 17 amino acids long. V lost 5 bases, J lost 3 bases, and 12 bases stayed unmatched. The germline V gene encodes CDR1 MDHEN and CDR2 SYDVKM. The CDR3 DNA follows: TGTGCCAGCAGTGGCGGCGGGACAGGGGCTCTGGACTATGGCTACACCTTC. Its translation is CASSGGGTGALDYGYTF.

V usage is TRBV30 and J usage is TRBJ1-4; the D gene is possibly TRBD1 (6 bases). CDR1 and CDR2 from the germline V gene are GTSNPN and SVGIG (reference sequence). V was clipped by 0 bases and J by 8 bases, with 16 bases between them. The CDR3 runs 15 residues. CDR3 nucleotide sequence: TGTGCCTGGAGTGTATTTGTGACAGGAGGCGAAAAACTGTTTTTT. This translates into CAWSVFVTGGEKLFF.